A single sample is the source of the 7 T cell receptor beta chains below, sequenced in a study of control samples from healthy donors and cancer patients. The method was immunoSEQ multiplex PCR; TCRdb's version includes in-frame clones alone and lacks a portion of them. Of 100,000 to 150,000 clones listed, approximately 92% are singletons. The specimen sequenced was blood. The receptors derive from a woman aged 45-59 years in good health.

The V gene is TRBV18, the J gene TRBJ2-7; D uncertain. CDR1 KGHSH and CDR2 LQKENI come from the germline V gene. V lost 4 bases and J lost 2, with 6 bases in between. The CDR3 runs to 12 residues. The CDR3 DNA reads TGTGCCAGCTCACATACACCCTACGAGCAGTACTTC. This sequence encodes CASSHTPYEQYF.

The chain carries TRBV2 and TRBJ2-7; D remains unclear. Germline assignment: CDR1 SNHLY and CDR2 FYNNEI. CDR3 length: 13 amino acids. V lost 7 bases, J lost 6 bases, and 16 bases lay in between. As DNA, the CDR3 is TGTGCCAGCACCTCTCCGAATGCACTCGAGCAGTACTTC. Encoded protein: CASTSPNALEQYF.

The V call is TRBV18, the J call TRBJ1-2; D gene unclear. The CDR3 totals 15 residues. Germline assignment: CDR1 KGHSH and CDR2 LQKENI. Trimming removed 0 bases at V and 5 bases at J, with 13 bases between. CDR3 in DNA: TGTGCCAGCTCACCACCGACACCTACGGCGTATGGCTACACCTTC. It encodes CASSPPTPTAYGYTF. Full variable domain (outside the CDR3, taken from reference TRBV18 and TRBJ1-2): NAGVMQNPRHLVRRRGQEARLRCSPMKGHSHVYWYRQLPEEGLKFMVYLQKENIIDESGMPKERFSAEFPKEGPSILRIQQVVRGDSAAYFCASSPPTPTAYGYTFGSGTRLTVV.

The chain employs TRBV3-1 (or the pseudogene TRBV3-2) and TRBJ1-3; weak D call: TRBD1 (5 bases). The CDR3 totals 16 residues. Germline loops: CDR1 LGHDT, CDR2 YNNKEL (reference sequence). Trimming cost V 5 bases and J 0 bases, with 14 bases left between them. CDR3 sequence reads: CASSDKIRVSGNTIYF. The CDR3 nucleotides read TGTGCCAGCAGCGATAAGATCAGGGTCTCTGGAAACACCATATATTTT.

The chain has TRBV24-1 and TRBJ2-3, with TRBD1 identical over 9 bases. The CDR3 is 15 amino acids. The germline V gene encodes CDR1 KGHDR and CDR2 SFDVKD. V trimming: 4 bases; J trimming: 5 bases; junction bases outside the gene matches: 6. The CDR3 nucleotides read TGTGCCACCAGTGAGACGGGACAGGGAAAAGATACGCAGTATTTT. Its protein product is CATSETGQGKDTQYF.

The rearrangement uses TRBV28 and TRBJ1-5; TRBD1 might be the D (6 bases). Deletions cut 9 bases from V and 5 bases from J, with 14 bases between. The CDR3 spans 13 residues. Germline CDR1 is MDHEN and CDR2 is SYDVKM. CDR3 loop: CASIPDRYQPQHF. Here the CDR3 DNA reads TGTGCCAGTATCCCGGACAGATATCAGCCCCAGCATTTT.

DNA for the CDR3: TGTGCCAGCAGCTTGCGAGGAGGGTTTTCACCCCTCCACTTT. Translated: CASSLRGGFSPLHF. The chain is built from TRBV5-6 and TRBJ1-6; no clear D gene. V dropped 1 base and J dropped 9 bases, with 11 bases sitting between them. Germline V CDR1 and CDR2: SGHDT, YYEEEE. There are 14 residues in the CDR3.